These 18 T cell receptor beta chains share one sample of origin, sequenced in a study of OX40 agonist ivuxolimab in advanced cancers. Measured with immunoSEQ multiplex PCR; TCRdb has only the in-frame clones, and not every one. The sample records about 80,000 clones, roughly 88% being singletons. This material consisted of CD4+ or CD8+ T cells sorted from blood, taken in a trial of the OX40 agonist ivuxolimab. The receptors come from an adult with an advanced solid tumor such as melanoma, head and neck, liver or kidney cancer.

The chain carries TRBV18 and TRBJ2-1, with 13 bases identical to TRBD2. This CDR3 has 18 amino acids. V lost 6 bases to trimming and J lost 0 bases; unmatched junction nucleotides: 8. The germline gives CDR1 KGHSH, CDR2 LQKENI. DNA for the CDR3: TGTGCCAGCTCCCTGACTAGCGGGGGGCCGAGCTCCTACAATGAGCAGTTCTTC. This encodes CASSLTSGGPSSYNEQFF.

V and J are TRBV5-1 and TRBJ2-1, with 7 positions matching TRBD2. Trimming at V came to 7 bases and at J to 6 bases, leaving 16 bases not matched to a gene. The germline V gene encodes CDR1 SGHRS and CDR2 YFSETQ. The CDR3 is 16 amino acids. The CDR3 protein is CASGPTLADPSNEQFF. DNA for the CDR3: TGCGCCAGCGGACCTACCCTAGCGGACCCTTCCAATGAGCAGTTCTTC.

This sequence joins TRBV10-3 and TRBJ2-2, with 8 bases fitting TRBD2. The CDR3 contains 13 residues. Germline V CDR1 and CDR2: ENHRY, SYGVKD. V shed 8 bases, J shed 4 bases, and the junction held 3 bases outside the gene matches. CDR3 DNA: TGTGCCATCCTAGCGGGTGGCACCGGGGAGCTGTTTTTT. It encodes CAILAGGTGELFF.

V usage is TRBV28 and J usage is TRBJ2-7; D perhaps matches TRBD2 (5 bases). The length of the CDR3 is 10 residues. Germline loops: CDR1 MDHEN, CDR2 SYDVKM. With 5 bases removed from V and 7 bases from J, the gap between germline ends came to 6 bases. CDR3 sequence: CASSRGEQYF. The CDR3, as DNA: TGTGCCAGCAGTCGGGGAGAGCAGTACTTC. Complete variable domain (other parts from reference TRBV28 and TRBJ2-7): DVKVTQSSRYLVKRTGEKVFLECVQDMDHENMFWYRQDPGLGLRLIYFSYDVKMKEKGDIPEGYSVSREKKERFSLILESASTNQTSMYLCASSRGEQYFGPGTRLTVT.

This clone occurred a few times. CDR3 DNA sequence: TGTGCCACCAGCGCCCGGGAACCAGAGGAGACCCAGTACTTC. Translated, it gives CATSAREPEETQYF. This chain joins TRBV15 and TRBJ2-5, with a weak D call TRBD2 (5 bases). Trimming removed 5 bases from V and 5 bases from J, with 15 bases in between. The CDR3 is made up of 14 amino acids. Germline V gene lookup returns CDR1 LNHNV and CDR2 YYDKDF (reference sequence).

The V gene is TRBV20-1, the J gene TRBJ2-5, with TRBD2 as a possible D gene (5 bases). Trimming pared 6 bases from V and 4 bases from J, leaving 6 bases between. Germline V gene lookup returns CDR1 DFQATT and CDR2 SNEGSKA (reference sequence). This CDR3 is built from 10 residues. The CDR3 reads CSAGRETQYF. Here the CDR3 DNA reads TGCAGTGCGGGGAGAGAGACCCAGTACTTC.

This rearrangement joins TRBV18 to TRBJ2-5; D uncertain. In germline, CDR1 is KGHSH, CDR2 LQKENI. The CDR3 is made up of 11 amino acids. Between the trimmed V and J ends, which lost 8 bases and 5 bases, there was a span of 9 bases. The CDR3 region is CASQYGETQYF. For the CDR3, the DNA is TGTGCCAGCCAGTATGGGGAGACCCAGTACTTC.

The V call is TRBV4-3, the J call TRBJ1-5; D is ambiguous. CDR1 and CDR2 from the germline V gene are LGHNA and YSLEER. The V end was cut by 0 bases, the J end by 4 bases, with 10 bases between. This CDR3 contains 15 residues. The CDR3 sequence is CASSQDLELNQPQHF. CDR3 DNA: TGCGCCAGCAGCCAAGACTTGGAGTTGAATCAGCCCCAGCATTTT.

This rearrangement joins TRBV6-5 to TRBJ1-1; D possibly corresponds to TRBD1 (6 bases). The germline V gene encodes CDR1 MNHEY and CDR2 SVGAGI. V lost 6 bases to trimming and J lost 5 bases, with 16 bases between them. The CDR3 contains 14 residues. CDR3 loop: CASSPLGGLTEAFF. Here the CDR3 DNA reads TGTGCCAGCAGCCCGTTGGGGGGCTTAACTGAAGCTTTCTTT.

This chain uses TRBV4-2 with TRBJ2-2, with D possibly TRBD1 on 6 matching bases. Trimming stripped 4 bases from V and 8 bases from J, with 8 bases between. The CDR3 is made up of 12 amino acids. The germline V gene has CDR1 LGHNA and CDR2 YNFKEQ. CDR3 sequence (DNA): TGTGCCAGCAGCCCAGGGGAGGGGGAGCTGTTTTTT. It translates to CASSPGEGELFF.

In its sample, this clone was seen once. The chain combines TRBV2 with TRBJ2-3; 7 bases fit TRBD1. The CDR3 is 14 residues long. Germline CDR1 is SNHLY and CDR2 is FYNNEI. Trimming took 6 bases from V and 3 from J; bases not matched to a gene: 6. The CDR3 nucleotides are TGTGCCAGCAGAACCGGGACAGCAACAGATACGCAGTATTTT. Translation: CASRTGTATDTQYF.

The chain joins TRBV7-9 to TRBJ2-5; no firm D call. CDR3 size: 13 residues. Germline CDR1 reads SEHNR; CDR2 reads FQNEAQ (reference sequence). Deletions cut 5 bases from V and 5 bases from J, with 12 bases between. CDR3 bases: TGTGCCAGCAGCCCTAGTCGGGTGGAGACCCAGTACTTC. It codes for CASSPSRVETQYF.

The chain uses TRBV7-6 and TRBJ2-1, with D unresolved. Trimming removed 3 bases from V and 10 bases from J, with 10 bases in between. CDR1 and CDR2 from the germline V gene are SGHVS and FNYEAQ. The CDR3 covers 12 residues. CDR3 loop: CASSLPLGEQFF. CDR3 coding DNA: TGTGCCAGCAGCTTGCCCCTCGGAGAGCAGTTCTTC.

The gene calls are TRBV12-5 and TRBJ2-3; D unclear. The germline V gene encodes CDR1 LGHNT and CDR2 FRNRAP. The CDR3 is 13 residues long. V lost 7 bases and J lost 2, with 10 bases in between. CDR3 in amino acids: CASAIFPTDTQYF. The CDR3 nucleotides read TGTGCTAGTGCTATATTCCCCACAGATACGCAGTATTTT. Drawing the rest from reference TRBV12-5 and TRBJ2-3, the complete variable domain is DARVTQTPRHKVTEMGQEVTMRCQPILGHNTVFWYRQTMMQGLELLAYFRNRAPLDDSGMPKDRFSAEMPDATLATLKIQPSEPRDSAVYFCASAIFPTDTQYFGPGTRLTVL.

The chain recombines TRBV2 with TRBJ1-1; D is unclear. The CDR3 length is 13 residues. Trimming took off 5 bases at V and 3 bases at J, with 10 bases between the two ends. Germline assignment: CDR1 SNHLY and CDR2 FYNNEI. The CDR3 bases are TGTGCCAGCAGTCTCAGACTAGACACTGAAGCTTTCTTT. It yields the protein CASSLRLDTEAFF.

The DNA for the CDR3 is TGTGCCAGCAGCTTAGTGGGGAGGGGTAATTCACCCCTCCACTTT. Protein: CASSLVGRGNSPLHF. The gene calls are TRBV7-2 and TRBJ1-6; TRBD1 is a possible D gene (5 bases). The CDR3 is made up of 15 amino acids. Trimming stripped 1 base from V and 6 bases from J, with 10 bases between. Germline V gives CDR1 SGHTA, CDR2 FQGNSA.

The chain has TRBV6-5 and TRBJ2-5; 11 bases are a match to TRBD2. The V gene's germline CDR1 is MNHEY and CDR2 SVGAGI. The CDR3 extends over 13 amino acids. The ends lost 7 bases at V and 5 bases at J; junction bases unmatched: 3. The DNA for the CDR3 is TGTGCCAGCACCTTAGCGGGAGGGGAGACCCAGTACTTC. This sequence encodes CASTLAGGETQYF.

The chain employs TRBV19 and TRBJ2-1; 16 nucleotides agree with TRBD2. The CDR3 runs 18 residues. Looked up from germline, CDR1 is LNHDA and CDR2 is SQIVND (reference sequence). V was clipped by 7 bases and J by 7 bases; unmatched bases: 13. CDR3 sequence: CASTPGTSGRGTRNEQFF. The CDR3 DNA reads as TGTGCCAGTACTCCCGGGACTAGCGGGAGGGGAACGCGGAATGAGCAGTTCTTC. Filled out from reference TRBV19 and TRBJ2-1, the complete variable domain reads DGGITQSPKYLFRKEGQNVTLSCEQNLNHDAMYWYRQDPGQGLRLIYYSQIVNDFQKGDIAEGYSVSREKKESFPLTVTSAQKNPTAFYLCASTPGTSGRGTRNEQFFGPGTRLTVL.